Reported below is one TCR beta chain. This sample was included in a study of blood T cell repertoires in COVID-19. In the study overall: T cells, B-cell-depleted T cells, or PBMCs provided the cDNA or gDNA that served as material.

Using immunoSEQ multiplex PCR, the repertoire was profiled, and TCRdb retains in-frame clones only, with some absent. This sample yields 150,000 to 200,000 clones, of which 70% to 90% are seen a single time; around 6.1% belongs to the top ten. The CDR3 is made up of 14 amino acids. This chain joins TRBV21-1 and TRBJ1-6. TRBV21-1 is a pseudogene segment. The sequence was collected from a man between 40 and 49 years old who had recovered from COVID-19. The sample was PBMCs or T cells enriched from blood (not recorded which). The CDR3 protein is CAREEGQITSPLHF. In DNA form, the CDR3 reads TGTGCCAGAGAGGAGGGGCAAATCACTTCACCCCTCCACTTT.